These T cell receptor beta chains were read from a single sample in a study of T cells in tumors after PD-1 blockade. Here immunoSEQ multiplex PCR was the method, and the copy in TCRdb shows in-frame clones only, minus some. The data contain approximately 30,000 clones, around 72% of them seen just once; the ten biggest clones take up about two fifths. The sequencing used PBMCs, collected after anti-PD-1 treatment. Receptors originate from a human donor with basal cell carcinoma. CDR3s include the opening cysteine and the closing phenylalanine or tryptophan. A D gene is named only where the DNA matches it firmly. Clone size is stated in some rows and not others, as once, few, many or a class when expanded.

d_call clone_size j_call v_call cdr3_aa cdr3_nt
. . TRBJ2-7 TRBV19 CASSTQDSQEQYF TGTGCCAGTAGTACCCAGGACAGTCAAGAGCAGTACTTC
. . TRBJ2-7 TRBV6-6 CASTPEWQGSTYEQYF TGTGCCAGCACCCCGGAGTGGCAGGGCTCGACCTACGAGCAGTACTTC
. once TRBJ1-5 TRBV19 CASSMGQYSNQPQHF TGTGCCAGTAGTATGGGGCAGTATAGCAATCAGCCCCAGCATTTT
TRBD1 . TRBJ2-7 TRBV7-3 CASSEGGQGVYEQYF TGTGCCAGCAGCGAAGGCGGACAGGGAGTCTACGAGCAGTACTTC
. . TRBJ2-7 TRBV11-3 CASTRGGEQYF TGTGCCAGCACCAGGGGAGGGGAGCAGTACTTC
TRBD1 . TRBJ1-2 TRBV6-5 CASSQRTGEGYTF TGTGCCAGCAGTCAAAGGACAGGGGAAGGCTACACCTTC
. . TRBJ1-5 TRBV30 CAWSVEKNQPQHF TGTGCCTGGAGTGTAGAAAAGAATCAGCCCCAGCATTTT
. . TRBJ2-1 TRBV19 CASSYRAIPYNEQFF TGTGCCAGTAGCTACCGGGCCATACCTTACAATGAGCAGTTCTTC
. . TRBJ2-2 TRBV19 CASNRGYTGELFF TGTGCCAGTAATAGGGGGTACACCGGGGAGCTGTTTTTT
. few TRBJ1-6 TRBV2 CASNPDVRNSPLHF TGTGCCAGCAATCCGGACGTCCGGAATTCACCCCTCCACTTT
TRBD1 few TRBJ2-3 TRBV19 CASSIFQGVGDTQYF TGTGCCAGTAGTATCTTTCAGGGGGTTGGAGATACGCAGTATTTT
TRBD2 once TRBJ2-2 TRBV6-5 CASSPGLEYTGELFF TGTGCCAGCAGCCCGGGACTAGAGTACACCGGGGAGCTGTTTTTT
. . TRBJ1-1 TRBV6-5 CASSSATEAFF TGTGCCAGCAGTTCCGCCACTGAAGCTTTCTTT
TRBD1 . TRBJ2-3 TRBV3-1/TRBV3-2 CASSQGQGFTDTQYF TGTGCCAGCAGCCAAGGACAGGGATTCACAGATACGCAGTATTTT
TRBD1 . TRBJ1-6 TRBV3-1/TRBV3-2 CASSQLGGNSPLHF TGTGCCAGCAGCCAGCTAGGGGGCAATTCACCCCTCCACTTT
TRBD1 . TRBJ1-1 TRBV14 CASSPGQARMNTEAFF TGTGCCAGCAGCCCCGGACAGGCGAGAATGAACACTGAAGCTTTCTTT
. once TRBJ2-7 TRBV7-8 CASANWDPRYEQYF TGTGCCAGCGCAAATTGGGACCCTCGGTACGAGCAGTACTTC
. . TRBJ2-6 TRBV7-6 CASSARSGDGANVLTF TGTGCCAGCAGCGCCCGATCAGGGGACGGGGCCAACGTCCTGACTTTC
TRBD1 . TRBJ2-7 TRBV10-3 CAISESGGTGAYEQYF TGTGCCATCAGTGAGTCGGGGGGGACAGGGGCTTACGAGCAGTACTTC
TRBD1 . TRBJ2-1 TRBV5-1 CASSLSLAGGEQFF TGCGCCAGCAGCTTGTCCTTGGCAGGGGGAGAGCAGTTCTTC
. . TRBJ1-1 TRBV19 CASSRSKNTEAFF TGTGCCAGTAGTAGATCCAAGAACACTGAAGCTTTCTTT
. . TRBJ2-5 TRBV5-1 CASSLAVSQETQYF TGCGCCAGCAGCTTGGCGGTTTCCCAAGAGACCCAGTACTTC
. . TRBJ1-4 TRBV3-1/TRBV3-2 CASSPQSGNEKLFF TGTGCCAGCAGTCCCCAAAGCGGTAATGAAAAACTGTTTTTT
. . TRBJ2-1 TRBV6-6 CATKGDSYNEQFF TGTGCCACCAAGGGGGACTCCTACAATGAGCAGTTCTTC
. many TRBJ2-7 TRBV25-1 CASSESYEQYF TGTGCCAGCAGTGAATCGTACGAGCAGTACTTC
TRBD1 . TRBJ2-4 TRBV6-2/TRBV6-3 CASSSDRVGNIQYF TGTGCCAGCAGTTCCGACAGGGTCGGAAACATTCAGTACTTC
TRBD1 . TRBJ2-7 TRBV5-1 CASSLGTGLDEQYF TGCGCCAGCAGCTTGGGGACAGGGCTTGACGAGCAGTACTTC
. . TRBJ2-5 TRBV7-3 CASSSSGASWETQYF TGTGCCAGCAGCTCCTCCGGGGCGTCTTGGGAGACCCAGTACTTC
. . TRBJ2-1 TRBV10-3 CAISGEGYNEQFF TGTGCCATCAGTGGGGAAGGGTACAATGAGCAGTTCTTC
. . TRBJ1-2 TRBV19 CASSTSPAAAGQGYTF TGTGCCAGTAGTACCTCTCCCGCTGCAGCTGGGCAGGGCTACACCTTC
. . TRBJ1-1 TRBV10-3 CAISEGQWNTEAFF TGTGCCATCAGTGAAGGACAATGGAACACTGAAGCTTTCTTT